This is a list of T cell receptor beta chains from one sample in a study of identical twins' blood T cells. Each CDR3 protein is one row after TCRdb ran MiXCR on the 5' RACE reads. The sample has 300,000 to 450,000 distinct CDR3 sequences, more than 25% seen once; the top ten hold more than 5.5%. The specimen was PBMCs. The receptors originated from a woman aged 18-55 years in good health. The CDR3 runs from the conserved cysteine through the conserved F or W. The D gene is left open where the match is weak. The listing skips clone size in some rows; elsewhere it reads once, few, many or a size class.

>TRBJ2-1|NA|NA|TRBV5-1
CASSLGLVIDEQFF
TGCGCCAGCAGCTTGGGACTAGTAATAGATGAGCAGTTCTTC
>TRBJ2-1|few|NA|TRBV29-1
CSVAWSSYNEQFF
TGCAGCGTTGCGTGGAGCTCCTACAATGAGCAGTTCTTC
>TRBJ1-2|NA|TRBD1|TRBV20-1
CSAMTGQEAYGYTF
TGCAGTGCTATGACAGGGCAAGAAGCCTATGGCTACACCTTC
>TRBJ1-1|NA|TRBD1|TRBV7-2
CASSRRTDRGAFF
TGTGCCAGCAGCAGAAGGACGGACAGGGGTGCTTTCTTT
>TRBJ1-4|NA|NA|TRBV4-3
CASSQGQVGEKLFF
TGCGCCAGCAGCCAAGGACAGGTGGGGGAAAAACTGTTTTTT
>TRBJ2-3|many|NA|TRBV24-1
CATSRGADTQYF
TGTGCCACCTCGAGGGGGGCAGATACGCAGTATTTT
>TRBJ2-1|NA|NA|TRBV29-1
CSVQRGGQSF
TGCAGCGTTCAAAGGGGCGGGCAGTCCTTC
>TRBJ1-3|NA|NA|TRBV29-1
CSGGFGWASTIYF
TGCAGCGGGGGCTTCGGTTGGGCAAGCACCATATATTTT
>TRBJ1-1|NA|NA|TRBV4-2
CASSQPGGISTTEAFF
TGTGCCAGCAGCCAACCTGGCGGGATATCAACCACTGAAGCTTTCTTT
>TRBJ2-5|NA|NA|TRBV5-1
CASRDQQETQYF
TGCGCCAGCCGGGATCAGCAAGAGACCCAGTACTTC
>TRBJ2-1|NA|NA|TRBV6-2/TRBV6-3
CASSYSGRFNEQFF
TGTGCCAGCAGTTACTCTGGTCGATTCAATGAGCAGTTCTTC